The 5 T cell receptor beta chains below all came from one sample that was sequenced in a study of CD4 T cells in relation to SARS-CoV-2 and coronaviruses. The repertoire was sequenced with immunoSEQ multiplex PCR; TCRdb's copy has only in-frame clones and lacks some. The data show some 45,000 clones, over 75% seen once. For these receptors, no antigen is known. The specimen sequenced was naive CD4+ T cells from PBMCs, cultured in vitro. The subset: naive CD4+ T cells isolated by negative enrichment. The source is an adult with COVID-19.

This rearrangement joins TRBV5-8 to TRBJ2-5; no clear D. From germline, CDR1 is SGHTS and CDR2 YDEGEE. Deletions cut 7 bases from V and 5 bases from J, with 24 bases between. The CDR3 is 16 residues long. CDR3 in amino acids: CASATVRAQVKETQYF. The CDR3 coding sequence is TGTGCCAGCGCGACGGTCCGGGCCCAAGTCAAGGAGACCCAGTACTTC.

This chain connects TRBV28 to TRBJ1-5; D unresolved. Germline loops: CDR1 MDHEN, CDR2 SYDVKM. V shed 7 bases and J shed 4 bases, with 8 bases lying between them. The CDR3 length is 12 residues. The CDR3 is CASKGQNQPQHF. The CDR3, as DNA: TGTGCCAGCAAAGGCCAAAATCAGCCCCAGCATTTT.

V gene TRBV4-3 combines with J gene TRBJ2-2, with D possibly called TRBD1 or TRBD2 (5 bases each). Germline V lookup: CDR1 LGHNA, CDR2 YSLEER. V was shortened by 0 bases and J by 4 bases, with 12 bases between the two germline ends. The CDR3 extends over 16 amino acids. The CDR3 sequence is CASSQDPGTGTGELFF. CDR3 coding DNA: TGCGCCAGCAGCCAAGATCCAGGGACGGGCACCGGGGAGCTGTTTTTT.

The rearrangement joins TRBV7-8 to TRBJ2-7; a possible D gene is TRBD1 (5 bases). V lost 3 bases and J lost 9, with 18 bases in between. The CDR3 spans 14 residues. Germline CDR1 and CDR2: SGHVS and FQNEAQ. CDR3 residues: CASSLGQGGSGQYF. The CDR3 DNA follows: TGTGCCAGCAGCTTGGGGCAGGGTGGCTCTGGGCAGTACTTC.

V gene TRBV7-8 combines with J gene TRBJ1-6; 7 bases are shared with TRBD1. V shed 5 bases and J 7 bases; nucleotides not matched to a gene: 14. From germline, CDR1 is SGHVS and CDR2 FQNEAQ. The CDR3 is made up of 17 amino acids. The CDR3 loop is CASSPRPPGQQNSPLHF. CDR3 coding DNA: TGTGCCAGCAGCCCTCGCCCACCGGGACAGCAAAATTCACCCCTCCACTTT. Complete variable domain (other parts from reference TRBV7-8 and TRBJ1-6): GAGVSQSPRYKVAKRGQDVALRCDPISGHVSLFWYQQALGQGPEFLTYFQNEAQLDKSGLPSDRFFAERPEGSVSTLKIQRTQQEDSAVYLCASSPRPPGQQNSPLHFGNGTRLTVT.